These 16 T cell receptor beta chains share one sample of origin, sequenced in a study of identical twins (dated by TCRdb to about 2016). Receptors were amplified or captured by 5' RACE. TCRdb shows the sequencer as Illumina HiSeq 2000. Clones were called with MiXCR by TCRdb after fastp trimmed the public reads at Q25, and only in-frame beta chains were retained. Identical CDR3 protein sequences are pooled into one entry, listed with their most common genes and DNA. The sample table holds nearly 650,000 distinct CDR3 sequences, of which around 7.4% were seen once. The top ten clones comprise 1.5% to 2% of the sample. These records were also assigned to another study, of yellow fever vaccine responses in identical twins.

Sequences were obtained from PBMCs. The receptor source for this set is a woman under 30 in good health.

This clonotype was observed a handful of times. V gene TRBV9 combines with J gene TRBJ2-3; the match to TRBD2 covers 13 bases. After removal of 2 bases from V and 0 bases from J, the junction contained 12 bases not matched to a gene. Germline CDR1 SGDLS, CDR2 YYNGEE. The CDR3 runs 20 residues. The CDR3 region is CASSVAGTSGDQPSTDTQYF. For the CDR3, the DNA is TGTGCCAGCAGCGTGGCCGGGACTAGCGGGGACCAACCTAGCACAGATACGCAGTATTTT.

In nucleotides, the CDR3 is TGTGCCAGCAGCTTTGACAACCCGAACACCGGGGAGCTGTTTTTT. Amino acid sequence: CASSFDNPNTGELFF. The V and J genes are TRBV5-8 and TRBJ2-2; D gene uncertain. The CDR3 is 15 amino acids. Germline V CDR1 and CDR2: SGHTS, YDEGEE. Deletions cut 2 bases from V and 0 bases from J, with 8 bases between.

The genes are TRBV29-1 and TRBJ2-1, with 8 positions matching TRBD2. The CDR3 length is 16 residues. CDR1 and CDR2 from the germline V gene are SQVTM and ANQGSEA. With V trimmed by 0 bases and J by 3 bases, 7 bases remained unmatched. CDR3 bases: TGCAGCGTTGAAGATCAAGAGCGGGAGTTCTACAATGAGCAGTTCTTC. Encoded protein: CSVEDQEREFYNEQFF.

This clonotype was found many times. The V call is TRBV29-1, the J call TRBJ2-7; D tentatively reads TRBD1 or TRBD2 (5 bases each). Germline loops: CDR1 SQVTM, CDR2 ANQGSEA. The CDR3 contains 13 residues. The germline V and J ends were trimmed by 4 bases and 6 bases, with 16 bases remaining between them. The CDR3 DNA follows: TGCAGCGTTGGGGCCCAGAGGGGAGTCGAGCAGTACTTC. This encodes CSVGAQRGVEQYF.

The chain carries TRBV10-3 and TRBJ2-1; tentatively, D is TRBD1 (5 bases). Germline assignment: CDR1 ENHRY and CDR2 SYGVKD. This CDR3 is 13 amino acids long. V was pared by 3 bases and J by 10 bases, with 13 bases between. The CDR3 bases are TGTGCCATCAGTGATGGCCAGGGTTTAGAGCAGTTCTTC. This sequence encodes CAISDGQGLEQFF.

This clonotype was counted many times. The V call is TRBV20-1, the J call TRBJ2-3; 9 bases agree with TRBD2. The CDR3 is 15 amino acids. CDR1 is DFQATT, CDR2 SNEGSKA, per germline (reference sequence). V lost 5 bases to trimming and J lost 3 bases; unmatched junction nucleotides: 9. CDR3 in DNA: TGCAGTGCTGGCAAAGGACTAGCGTCGACAGATACGCAGTATTTT. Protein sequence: CSAGKGLASTDTQYF.

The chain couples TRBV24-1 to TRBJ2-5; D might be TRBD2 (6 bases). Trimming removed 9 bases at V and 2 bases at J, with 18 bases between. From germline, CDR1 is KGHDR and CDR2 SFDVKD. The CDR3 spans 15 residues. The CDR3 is CATSFNGGDQETQYF. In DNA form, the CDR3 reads TGTGCCACCTCCTTCAACGGGGGAGATCAAGAGACCCAGTACTTC.

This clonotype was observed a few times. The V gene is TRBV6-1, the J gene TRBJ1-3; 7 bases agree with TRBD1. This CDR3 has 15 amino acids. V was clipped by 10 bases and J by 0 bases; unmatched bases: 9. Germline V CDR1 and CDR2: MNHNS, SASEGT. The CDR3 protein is CATKGHRGSGNTIYF. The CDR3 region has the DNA TGTGCCACCAAGGGACACAGGGGCTCTGGAAACACCATATATTTT.

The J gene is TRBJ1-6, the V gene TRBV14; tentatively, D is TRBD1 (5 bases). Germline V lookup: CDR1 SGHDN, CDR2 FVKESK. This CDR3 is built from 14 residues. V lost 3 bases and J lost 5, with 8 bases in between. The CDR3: CASSQTAHNSPLHF. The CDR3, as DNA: TGTGCCAGCAGCCAGACAGCCCATAATTCACCCCTCCACTTT.

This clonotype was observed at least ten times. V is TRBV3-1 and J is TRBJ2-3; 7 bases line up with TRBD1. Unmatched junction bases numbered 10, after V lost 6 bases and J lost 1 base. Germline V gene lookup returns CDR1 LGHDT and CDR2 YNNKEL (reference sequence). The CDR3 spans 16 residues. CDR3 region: CASSRPKTGRTDTQYF. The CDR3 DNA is TGTGCCAGCAGTCGTCCCAAGACAGGGCGCACAGATACGCAGTATTTT.

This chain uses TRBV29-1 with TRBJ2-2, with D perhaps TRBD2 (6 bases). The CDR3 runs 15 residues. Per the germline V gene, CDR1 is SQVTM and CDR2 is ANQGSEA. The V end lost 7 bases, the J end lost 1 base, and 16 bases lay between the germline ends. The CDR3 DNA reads TGCAGCGCCCAACGAGGGACTGAGAACACCGGGGAGCTGTTTTTT. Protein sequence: CSAQRGTENTGELFF.

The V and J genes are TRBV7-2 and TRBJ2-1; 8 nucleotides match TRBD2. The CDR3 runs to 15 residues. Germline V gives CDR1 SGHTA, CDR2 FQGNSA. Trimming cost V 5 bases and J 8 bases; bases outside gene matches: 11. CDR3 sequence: CASSLLGGGIYEQFF. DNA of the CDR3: TGTGCCAGCAGCCTACTCGGGGGGGGCATCTATGAGCAGTTCTTC. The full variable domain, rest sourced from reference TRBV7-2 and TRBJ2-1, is GAGVSQSPSNKVTEKGKDVELRCDPISGHTALYWYRQSLGQGLEFLIYFQGNSAPDKSGLPSDRFSAERTGGSVSTLTIQRTQQEDSAVYLCASSLLGGGIYEQFFGPGTRLTVL.

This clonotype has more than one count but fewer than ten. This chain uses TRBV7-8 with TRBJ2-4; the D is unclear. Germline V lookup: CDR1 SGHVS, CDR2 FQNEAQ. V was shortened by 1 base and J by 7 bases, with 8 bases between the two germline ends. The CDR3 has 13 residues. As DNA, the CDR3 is TGTGCCAGCAGCTTAGGGAGAAGGAACATTCAGTACTTC. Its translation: CASSLGRRNIQYF. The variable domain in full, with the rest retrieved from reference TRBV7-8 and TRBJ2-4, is GAGVSQSPRYKVAKRGQDVALRCDPISGHVSLFWYQQALGQGPEFLTYFQNEAQLDKSGLPSDRFFAERPEGSVSTLKIQRTQQEDSAVYLCASSLGRRNIQYFGAGTRLSVL.

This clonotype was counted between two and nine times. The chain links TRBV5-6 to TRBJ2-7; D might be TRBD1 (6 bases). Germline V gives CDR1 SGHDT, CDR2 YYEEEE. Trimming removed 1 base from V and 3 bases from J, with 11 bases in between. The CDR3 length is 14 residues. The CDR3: CASSLQDSIYEQYV. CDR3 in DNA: TGTGCCAGCAGCTTGCAGGACAGCATCTACGAGCAGTACGTC.

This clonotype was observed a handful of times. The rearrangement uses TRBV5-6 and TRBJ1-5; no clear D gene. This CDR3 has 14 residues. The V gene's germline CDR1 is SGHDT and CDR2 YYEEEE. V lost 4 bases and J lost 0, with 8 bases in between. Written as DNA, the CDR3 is TGTGCCAGCAGCGGGTACGATAGCAATCAGCCCCAGCATTTT. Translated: CASSGYDSNQPQHF.

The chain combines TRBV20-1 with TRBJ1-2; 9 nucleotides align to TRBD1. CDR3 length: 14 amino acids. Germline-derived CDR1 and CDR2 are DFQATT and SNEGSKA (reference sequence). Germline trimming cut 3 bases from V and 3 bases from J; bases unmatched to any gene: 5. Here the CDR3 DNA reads TGCAGTGCTAGCCAAGGACAGGGGTACTATGGCTACACCTTC. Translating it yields CSASQGQGYYGYTF.